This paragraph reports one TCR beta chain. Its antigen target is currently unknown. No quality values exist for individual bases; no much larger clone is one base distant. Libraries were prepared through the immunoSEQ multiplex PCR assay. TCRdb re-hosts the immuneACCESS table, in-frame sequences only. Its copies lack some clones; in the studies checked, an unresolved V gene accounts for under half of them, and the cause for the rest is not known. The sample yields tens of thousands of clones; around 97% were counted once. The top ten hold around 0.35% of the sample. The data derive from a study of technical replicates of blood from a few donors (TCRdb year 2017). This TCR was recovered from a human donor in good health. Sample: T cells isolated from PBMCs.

The bases are TGCGCCAGCAGCCAAGCCTTGAACAGGGGATCCTACGAGCAGTACTTC. It codes for CASSQALNRGSYEQYF. The sequence is built from TRBV4-1 and TRBJ2-7; 7 of the junction bases match TRBD1. V is trimmed back by 1 base and J by 1 base, and the junction contains 7 bases that no gene match accounts for. The germline V gene specifies MGHRA as CDR1 and YSYEKL as CDR2. There are 16 amino acids in the CDR3, from cysteine to phenylalanine inclusive. The kept DNA is CDR3 alone, 48 bases in frame from the first base.